A single sample gave rise to the 9 T cell receptor beta chains below, sequenced in a study of blood T cells in healthy people across ages (dated by TCRdb to between 2015 and 2016). Library construction relied on 5' RACE. TCRdb names Illumina HiSeq 2500 as the instrument used. A second PCR of roughly 6 to 11 cycles was run with a J-beta primer mix and a sample-barcoded 5' primer. TCRdb reran the public reads through fastp at Q25 and MiXCR, keeping productive beta chains. Rows with one shared CDR3 protein collapse into an entry with the most common genes and DNA. This sample holds about 1.5 million distinct CDR3 sequences; 40% to 45% were observed only once. The ten largest make up about 4.1% of the sample. The sequencing sample was made of blood. The receptor set was obtained from a woman under 30 in good health.

V usage is TRBV7-9 and J usage is TRBJ2-4; D possibly corresponds to TRBD1 (5 bases). This CDR3 has 14 amino acids. From germline, CDR1 is SEHNR and CDR2 FQNEAQ (reference sequence). V was clipped by 3 bases and J by 8 bases, with 14 bases between them. Here the CDR3 DNA reads TGTGCCAGCAGCTTGGCCAAGGGGATAGACATTCAGTACTTC. This encodes CASSLAKGIDIQYF.

The genes are TRBV20-1 and TRBJ1-6; 7 bases match TRBD1. Germline values: CDR1 DFQATT, CDR2 SNEGSKA (reference sequence). V lost 3 bases, J lost 5 bases, and 7 bases stayed unmatched. The CDR3 is made up of 15 amino acids. Here the CDR3 reads CSARRQGGNNSPLHF. The DNA for the CDR3 is TGCAGTGCTAGGAGACAGGGAGGGAATAATTCACCCCTCCACTTT.

This clonotype is a singleton in its sample. The junction and the germline gene differ at one end; a read error may be behind it. In nucleotides, the CDR3 is TGTGCCAGCAGCATCACCCCTAGCGCTAATTACAATGAGCAATTCTTC. Translated: CASSITPSANYNEQFF. The chain employs TRBV7-9 and TRBJ2-1; a possible D gene is TRBD2 (6 bases). The germline CDR1 and CDR2 sequences are SEHNR and FQNEAQ (reference sequence). This CDR3 is 16 amino acids long.

As regards this clonotype: A much larger clone lies one base from this, so it may be a read error. The gene calls are TRBV5-1 and TRBJ2-3; D might be TRBD2 (5 bases). V lost 4 bases to trimming and J lost 1 base, with 19 bases between them. CDR1 and CDR2 from the germline V gene are SGHRS and YFSETQ. The CDR3 loop spans 17 amino acids. CDR3 DNA: TGCGCCAGCAGCAAACTGGAAGGGAGAACTCGCACAGATACGCAGTATTTT. Translating it yields CASSKLEGRTRTDTQYF.

The V gene is TRBV10-3, the J gene TRBJ1-5; TRBD1 agrees at 8 bases. Looked up from germline, CDR1 is ENHRY and CDR2 is SYGVKD. The CDR3 is made up of 13 amino acids. V shed 6 bases, J shed 4 bases, and the junction held 2 bases outside the gene matches. DNA of the CDR3: TGTGCCATCAGGGACAGGGATAATCAGCCCCAGCATTTT. The encoded protein is CAIRDRDNQPQHF.

This sequence joins TRBV7-8 and TRBJ2-7; D tentatively fits TRBD1 or TRBD2 (5 bases each). CDR1 and CDR2 (germline): SGHVS, FQNEAQ. The CDR3 extends over 14 amino acids. V dropped 4 bases and J dropped 1 base, with 11 bases sitting between them. The CDR3, as DNA: TGTGCCAGCAGCTGGGGACGGCTTTCCTACGAGCAGTACTTC. This translates into CASSWGRLSYEQYF.

This CDR3 reads CASRRQGGSTEAFF. CDR3 nucleotides: TGTGCCAGCAGACGACAGGGGGGAAGCACTGAAGCTTTCTTT. The rearrangement joins TRBV5-6 to TRBJ1-1; 9 nucleotides line up with TRBD1. The CDR3 loop spans 14 amino acids. Per the germline V gene, CDR1 is SGHDT and CDR2 is YYEEEE. Losses at the gene ends were 5 bases for V and 4 bases for J; bases not matched to a gene: 6. Full variable domain (rest looked up from reference TRBV5-6 and TRBJ1-1): DAGVTQSPTHLIKTRGQQVTLRCSPKSGHDTVSWYQQALGQGPQFIFQYYEEEERQRGNFPDRFSGHQFPNYSSELNVNALLLGDSALYLCASRRQGGSTEAFFGQGTRLTVV.

The chain links TRBV20-1 to TRBJ2-1, with 8 bases fitting TRBD2. Germline CDR1 is DFQATT and CDR2 is SNEGSKA (reference sequence). This CDR3 comprises 16 residues. The V and J ends lost 2 bases and 4 bases, in that order; junction bases with no gene match: 10. The CDR3 loop reads CSARPGTIAGYNEQFF. In nucleotides, the CDR3 is TGCAGTGCTAGACCTGGGACTATAGCGGGATACAATGAGCAGTTCTTC.

This clonotype occurred a few times. The chain has TRBV15 and TRBJ2-7; D is possibly TRBD1 (6 bases). The V end lost 0 bases, the J end lost 3 bases, and 18 bases lay between the germline ends. This CDR3 contains 17 residues. Per the germline V gene, CDR1 is LNHNV and CDR2 is YYDKDF (reference sequence). The DNA of the CDR3 is TGTGCCACCAGCAGAGATTACAGGGTAGGATTAAACTACGAGCAGTACTTC. It is translated as CATSRDYRVGLNYEQYF.